The 21 T cell receptor beta chains below come from one sample, sequenced in a study of identical twins. TCRdb redid the calling of the 5' RACE reads with MiXCR, one entry per CDR3 protein. The table has 550,000 to 700,000 distinct CDR3 sequences, around 20% seen once. Another study also made use of these data, one on T cells expressing NK-cell markers.

Sequenced material: PBMCs. Source of these receptors: a woman younger than 30 in good health.

This clonotype appeared many times. V is TRBV3-1 and J is TRBJ1-1, with 7 nucleotides matching TRBD1. Trimming took 0 bases from V and 6 from J; bases not matched to a gene: 10. The CDR3 totals 16 residues. Germline assignment: CDR1 LGHDT and CDR2 YNNKEL (reference sequence). CDR3 sequence: CASSQELWTGGPEAFF. The CDR3 nucleotides read TGTGCCAGCAGCCAAGAACTCTGGACAGGTGGGCCTGAAGCTTTCTTT. The variable domain in full, with the rest retrieved from reference TRBV3-1 and TRBJ1-1, is DTAVSQTPKYLVTQMGNDKSIKCEQNLGHDTMYWYKQDSKKFLKIMFSYNNKELIINETVPNRFSPKSPDKAHLNLHINSLELGDSAVYFCASSQELWTGGPEAFFGQGTRLTVV.

The rearrangement uses TRBV9 and TRBJ2-2; D might be TRBD2 (5 bases). The V end was cut by 0 bases, the J end by 4 bases, with 7 bases between. Germline-derived CDR1 and CDR2 are SGDLS and YYNGEE. The CDR3 extends over 14 amino acids. Here the CDR3 reads CASSVGTSTGELFF. DNA of the CDR3: TGTGCCAGCAGCGTAGGGACTTCCACCGGGGAGCTGTTTTTT.

This chain uses TRBV20-1 with TRBJ2-6; D is ambiguous. Deletions cut 3 bases from V and 0 bases from J, with 6 bases between. Germline-derived CDR1 and CDR2 are DFQATT and SNEGSKA (reference sequence). The CDR3 contains 14 residues. As DNA, the CDR3 is TGCAGTGCTAGCTATAGCTCTGGGGCCAACGTCCTGACTTTC. Its protein product is CSASYSSGANVLTF.

The CDR3 DNA reads TGCGCCAGCAGCCAACAAGCCACGACTGGAAAGGAACTGTTTTTT. As protein: CASSQQATTGKELFF. This sequence joins TRBV4-1 and TRBJ1-4, with D unclear. Germline loops: CDR1 MGHRA, CDR2 YSYEKL. The CDR3 is 15 amino acids. V was pared by 2 bases and J by 12 bases, with 19 bases between.

V and J are TRBV9 and TRBJ2-1; TRBD2 is a possible D gene (6 bases). V was clipped by 4 bases and J by 9 bases, with 17 bases between them. The CDR3 has 14 residues. CDR1 SGDLS and CDR2 YYNGEE come from the germline V gene. The CDR3 loop reads CASSSGSGLREQFF. In nucleotides, the CDR3 is TGTGCCAGCAGCAGCGGTAGCGGACTACGTGAGCAGTTCTTC.

This clonotype has ten or more counts. The chain has TRBV5-5 and TRBJ1-3; unclear D gene. V gave up 4 bases and J gave up 0 bases, with 5 bases separating them. CDR3 length: 13 residues. Germline values: CDR1 SGHKS, CDR2 YYEKEE (reference sequence). The CDR3 DNA reads TGTGCCAGCAGCAGGAGCTCTGGAAACACCATATATTTT. It codes for CASSRSSGNTIYF. Together with reference TRBV5-5 and TRBJ1-3, the CDR3 gives the full variable domain: DAGVTQSPTHLIKTRGQQVTLRCSPISGHKSVSWYQQVLGQGPQFIFQYYEKEERGRGNFPDRFSARQFPNYSSELNVNALLLGDSALYLCASSRSSGNTIYFGEGSWLTVV.

The chain carries TRBV7-9 and TRBJ2-3; no clear D gene. This CDR3 region has 13 residues. The germline gives CDR1 SEHNR, CDR2 FQNEAQ (reference sequence). The V gene lost 7 bases and the J gene lost 0 bases, with 8 bases spanning the gap. CDR3 bases: TGTGCCAGCACCCCGGAGAGCACAGATACGCAGTATTTT. Protein product: CASTPESTDTQYF.

This clonotype was seen a handful of times. V is TRBV5-1 and J is TRBJ1-1; no definite D call. V gave up 0 bases and J gave up 1 base, with 7 bases separating them. Germline V gene data show CDR1 as SGHRS and CDR2 as YFSETQ. CDR3 length: 14 amino acids. The CDR3 loop is CASSLELQNTEAFF. The CDR3 DNA is TGCGCCAGCAGCTTGGAACTACAGAACACTGAAGCTTTCTTT.

The chain uses TRBV12-3 or TRBV12-4 and TRBJ2-1; 8 bases agree with TRBD1. The CDR3 is 14 residues long. V shed 6 bases, J shed 8 bases, and the junction held 9 bases outside the gene matches. As DNA, the CDR3 is TGTGCCAGCAGCCCTAGGACAGGGAACGATGAGCAGTTCTTC. Translation gives CASSPRTGNDEQFF.

The chain is built from TRBV20-1 and TRBJ2-7; 7 bases line up with TRBD2. Unmatched junction bases numbered 6, after V lost 4 bases and J lost 3 bases. The CDR3 is 13 amino acids. From germline, CDR1 is DFQATT and CDR2 SNEGSKA (reference sequence). The CDR3 DNA reads as TGCAGTGCTAAAGCGGGGCAACTCTACGAGCAGTACTTC. Protein sequence: CSAKAGQLYEQYF.

The chain is built from TRBV6-2 or TRBV6-3 and TRBJ2-4; TRBD2 matches 10 bases. Germline V gene sequence: CDR1 MNHEY, CDR2 SVGEGT. The CDR3 totals 16 residues. V shed 7 bases, J shed 2 bases, and the junction held 8 bases outside the gene matches. CDR3 nucleotides: TGTGCCAGCAACGATGATAGCGGGGGGACCAAAAACATTCAGTACTTC. Translation: CASNDDSGGTKNIQYF.

At least ten counts were recorded for this clonotype. V and J are TRBV3-1 and TRBJ1-5; 7 nucleotides line up with TRBD1. V was pared by 5 bases and J by 1 base, with 2 bases of the junction left unmatched. This CDR3 has 14 amino acids. Germline lookup yields CDR1 LGHDT and CDR2 YNNKEL (reference sequence). CDR3 bases: TGTGCCAGCAGCTGGGGACAGAGCAATCAGCCCCAGCATTTT. It encodes CASSWGQSNQPQHF.

The chain combines TRBV10-2 with TRBJ2-7; D assignment may be TRBD1 or TRBD2 (5 bases each). Between the trimmed V and J ends, which lost 9 bases and 0 bases, there was a span of 15 bases. CDR3 length equals 14 residues. CDR1 WSHSY and CDR2 SAAADI come from the germline V gene. The CDR3 DNA follows: TGCGCCAGTTTAGGGGCAGGGAGCTCCTACGAGCAGTACTTC. Translation: CASLGAGSSYEQYF.

The chain uses TRBV7-6 and TRBJ2-1; 7 nucleotides align to TRBD2. With V trimmed by 2 bases and J by 5 bases, 12 bases remained unmatched. Germline CDR1 and CDR2: SGHVS and FNYEAQ. The CDR3 extends over 17 amino acids. The CDR3 DNA sequence: TGTGCCAGCAGCTTATGGCCTAGCGGACGAGAAAACAATGAGCAGTTCTTC. Translation: CASSLWPSGRENNEQFF. Drawing the rest from reference TRBV7-6 and TRBJ2-1, the complete variable domain is GAGVSQSPRYKVTKRGQDVALRCDPISGHVSLYWYRQALGQGPEFLTYFNYEAQQDKSGLPNDRFSAERPEGSISTLTIQRTEQRDSAMYRCASSLWPSGRENNEQFFGPGTRLTVL.

This clonotype was picked up a small number of times. The J gene is TRBJ2-1, the V gene TRBV12-3 or TRBV12-4; D may be TRBD2 (6 bases). The CDR3 totals 15 residues. The V and J ends lost 6 bases and 4 bases respectively, with 16 bases between them. For the CDR3, the DNA is TGTGCCAGCAGCTCGAGCTCGCGGGGTTACAATGAGCAGTTCTTC. It encodes CASSSSSRGYNEQFF.

This clonotype was seen at least ten times. The V and J genes are TRBV10-3 and TRBJ2-7; D unclear. The CDR3 spans 11 residues. V lost 11 bases, J lost 3 bases, and 11 bases lay in between. Germline CDR1 is ENHRY and CDR2 is SYGVKD. CDR3: CAAGVVYEQYF. In DNA, the CDR3 is TGTGCCGCCGGCGTGGTCTACGAGCAGTACTTC.

The genes are TRBV12-3 or TRBV12-4 and TRBJ2-3, with D unresolved. Trimming shortened V by 2 bases and J by 6 bases, and 6 bases separated the two germline ends. This CDR3 spans 12 amino acids. CDR3 nucleotide sequence: TGTGCCAGCAGTTTACATTTGGATACGCAGTATTTT. It yields the protein CASSLHLDTQYF.

As for this clonotype: Relative to the germline gene, one junction end is altered; a read error may explain this. The CDR3 here is CSAAGGFSELYF. The CDR3 DNA sequence: TGCAGTGCTGCCGGCGGCTTCAGCGAGCTGTACTTC. The chain has TRBV20-1 and TRBJ2-7; D ambiguous. The CDR3 loop spans 12 amino acids. Germline CDR1 and CDR2: DFQATT and SNEGSKA (reference sequence).

The CDR3 coding sequence is TGTGCCAGCAGTTATCCGACTAGCTCGGAAGAGACCCAGTACTTC. Protein sequence: CASSYPTSSEETQYF. J is TRBJ2-5 and V is TRBV6-5; 7 positions agree with TRBD2. This CDR3 is built from 15 residues. With V trimmed by 3 bases and J by 3 bases, 7 bases remained unmatched. The germline V gene has CDR1 MNHEY and CDR2 SVGAGI.

The chain has TRBV24-1 and TRBJ2-1; D gene uncertain. Trimming left V 6 bases short and J 2 bases short, with 13 bases between. The germline V gene has CDR1 KGHDR and CDR2 SFDVKD. The CDR3 runs 15 residues. The CDR3 protein is CATSPSFPTYNEQFF. The CDR3 nucleotides read TGTGCCACCAGTCCCTCGTTCCCCACCTACAATGAGCAGTTCTTC.

This clonotype was seen only a few times. CDR3 residues: CASSDIAGGPLAGELFF. The CDR3 nucleotides read TGCGCCAGCAGTGATATAGCGGGAGGGCCATTAGCCGGGGAGCTGTTTTTT. The chain couples TRBV10-1 to TRBJ2-2, with 11 nucleotides matching TRBD2. Germline V lookup: CDR1 WNHNN, CDR2 SYGVQD (reference sequence). The V segment lost 3 bases and the J segment 6 bases; nucleotides outside the gene matches: 9. The CDR3 runs to 17 residues.